This T cell receptor beta chain came from a study of T cell responses to AZD1222 COVID-19 vaccine. With 5 bases removed from V and 1 base from J, the gap between germline ends came to 26 bases. The germline V gene has CDR1 SEHNR and CDR2 FQNEAQ (reference sequence). This CDR3 is built from 19 residues. The table came from immunoSEQ multiplex PCR; TCRdb's copy has only in-frame clones and leaves some out. The sample lists about 89,000 clones; 86% were seen once. The chain has TRBV7-9 and TRBJ1-1, with TRBD1 as a possible D gene (6 bases). The receptor was derived from an adult who received the AZD1222 COVID-19 vaccine. The sample here was peripheral blood, taken 28 days after the second AZD1222 dose. The CDR3: CASSPYRQELTHSNTEAFF. CDR3 sequence (DNA): TGTGCCAGCAGCCCATACCGACAGGAGCTAACCCACTCGAACACTGAAGCTTTCTTT.